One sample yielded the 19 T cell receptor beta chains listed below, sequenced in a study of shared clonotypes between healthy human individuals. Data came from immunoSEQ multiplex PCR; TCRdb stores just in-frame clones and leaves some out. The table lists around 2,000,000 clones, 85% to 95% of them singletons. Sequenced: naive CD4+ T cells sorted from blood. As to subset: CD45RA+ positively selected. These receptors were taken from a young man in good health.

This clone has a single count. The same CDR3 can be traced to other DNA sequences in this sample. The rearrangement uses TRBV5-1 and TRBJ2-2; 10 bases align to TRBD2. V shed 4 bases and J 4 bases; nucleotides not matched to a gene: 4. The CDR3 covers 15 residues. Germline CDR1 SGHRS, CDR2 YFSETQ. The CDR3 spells CASSPSGRGTGELFF. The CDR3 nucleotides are TGCGCCAGCAGCCCTAGCGGGAGAGGCACCGGGGAGCTGTTTTTT.

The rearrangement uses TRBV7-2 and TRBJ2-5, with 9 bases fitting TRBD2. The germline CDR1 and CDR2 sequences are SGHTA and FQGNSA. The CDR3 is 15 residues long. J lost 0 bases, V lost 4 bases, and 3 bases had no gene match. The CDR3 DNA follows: TGTGCCAGCAGCTGGTCTAGCGGGGACCAAGAGACCCAGTACTTC. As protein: CASSWSSGDQETQYF.

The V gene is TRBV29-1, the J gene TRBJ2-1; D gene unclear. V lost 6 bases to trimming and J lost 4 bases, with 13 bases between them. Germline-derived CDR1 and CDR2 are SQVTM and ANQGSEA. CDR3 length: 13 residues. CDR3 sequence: CSVARGVYNEQFF. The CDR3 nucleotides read TGCAGCGTGGCCCGTGGCGTTTACAATGAGCAGTTCTTC.

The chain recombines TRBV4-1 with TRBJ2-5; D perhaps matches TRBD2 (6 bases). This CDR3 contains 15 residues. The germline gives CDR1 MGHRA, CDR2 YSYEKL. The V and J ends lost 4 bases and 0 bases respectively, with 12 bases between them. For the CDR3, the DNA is TGCGCCAGCAGCCCGGCGGGGACGTACCAAGAGACCCAGTACTTC. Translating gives CASSPAGTYQETQYF.

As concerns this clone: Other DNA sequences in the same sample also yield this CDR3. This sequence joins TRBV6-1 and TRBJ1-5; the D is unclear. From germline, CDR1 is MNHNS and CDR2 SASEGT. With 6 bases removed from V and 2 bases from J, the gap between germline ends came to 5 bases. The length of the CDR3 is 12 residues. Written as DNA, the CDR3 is TGTGCCAGCAGCGGGGGCAATCAGCCCCAGCATTTT. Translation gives CASSGGNQPQHF.

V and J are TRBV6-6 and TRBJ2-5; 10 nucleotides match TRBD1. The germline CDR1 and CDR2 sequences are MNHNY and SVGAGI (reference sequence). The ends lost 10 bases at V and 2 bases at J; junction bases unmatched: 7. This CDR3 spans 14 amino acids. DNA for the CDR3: TGTGCCACCGGGGACAGGGGCCTTCAAGAGACCCAGTACTTC. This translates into CATGDRGLQETQYF.

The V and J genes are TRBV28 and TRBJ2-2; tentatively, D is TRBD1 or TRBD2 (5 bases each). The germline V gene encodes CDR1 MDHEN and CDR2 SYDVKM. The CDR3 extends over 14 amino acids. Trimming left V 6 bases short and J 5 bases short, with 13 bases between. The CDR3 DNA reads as TGTGCCAGCAGCCCGGGGACCGTGACCGGGGAGCTGTTTTTT. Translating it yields CASSPGTVTGELFF. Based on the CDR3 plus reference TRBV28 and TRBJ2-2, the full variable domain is DVKVTQSSRYLVKRTGEKVFLECVQDMDHENMFWYRQDPGLGLRLIYFSYDVKMKEKGDIPEGYSVSREKKERFSLILESASTNQTSMYLCASSPGTVTGELFFGEGSRLTVL.

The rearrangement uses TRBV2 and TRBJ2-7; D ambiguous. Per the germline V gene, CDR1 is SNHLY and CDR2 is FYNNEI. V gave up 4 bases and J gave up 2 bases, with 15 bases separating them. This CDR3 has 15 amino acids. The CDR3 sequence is CASSGSRTVTYEQYF. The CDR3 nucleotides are TGTGCCAGCAGTGGTAGTCGGACGGTAACCTACGAGCAGTACTTC.

The CDR3 nucleotides are TGTGCCAGCAGCTTAGACGGGGGTCTTAACTATGGCTACACCTTC. Encoded protein: CASSLDGGLNYGYTF. The V call is TRBV7-2, the J call TRBJ1-2; possible D gene TRBD1, 5 bases. Trimming removed 1 base from V and 1 base from J, with 10 bases in between. Per germline, CDR1 SGHTA and CDR2 FQGNSA. The CDR3 has 15 amino acids.

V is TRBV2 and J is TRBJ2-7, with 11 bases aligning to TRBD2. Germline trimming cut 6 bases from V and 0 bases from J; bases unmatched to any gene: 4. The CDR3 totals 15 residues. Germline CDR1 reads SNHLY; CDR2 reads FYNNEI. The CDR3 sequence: CASSSSGGSSYEQYF. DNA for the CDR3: TGTGCCAGCAGCTCTAGCGGGGGGAGCTCCTACGAGCAGTACTTC.

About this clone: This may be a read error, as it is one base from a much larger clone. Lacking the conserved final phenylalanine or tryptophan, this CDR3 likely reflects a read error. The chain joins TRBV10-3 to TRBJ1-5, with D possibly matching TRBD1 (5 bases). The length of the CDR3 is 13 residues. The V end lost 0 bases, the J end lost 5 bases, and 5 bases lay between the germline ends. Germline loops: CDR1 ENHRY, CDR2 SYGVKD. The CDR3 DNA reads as TGTGCCATCAGTGAGTCGGGGGATCAGCCCCAGCATCTT. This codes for CAISESGDQPQHL.

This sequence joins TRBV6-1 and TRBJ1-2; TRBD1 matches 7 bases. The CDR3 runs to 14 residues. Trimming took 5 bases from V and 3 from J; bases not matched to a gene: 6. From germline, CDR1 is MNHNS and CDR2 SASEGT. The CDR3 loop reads CASSKGGTDYGYTF. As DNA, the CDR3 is TGTGCCAGCAGTAAAGGAGGGACAGACTATGGCTACACCTTC.

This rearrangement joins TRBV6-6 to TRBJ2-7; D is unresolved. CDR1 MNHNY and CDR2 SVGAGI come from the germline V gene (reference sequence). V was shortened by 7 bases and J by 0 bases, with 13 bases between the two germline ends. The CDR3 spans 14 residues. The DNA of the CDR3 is TGTGCCAGCACGACCAAGGGTATCTCCTACGAGCAGTACTTC. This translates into CASTTKGISYEQYF.

The CDR3 loop is CASSLERGETQYF. In DNA form, the CDR3 reads TGTGCCAGCAGCTTAGAACGGGGAGAGACCCAGTACTTC. This chain uses TRBV7-8 with TRBJ2-5, with a tentative D call TRBD2 (5 bases). Germline V gene data show CDR1 as SGHVS and CDR2 as FQNEAQ. Between the trimmed V and J ends, which lost 1 base and 4 bases, there was a span of 7 bases. This CDR3 is 13 amino acids long.

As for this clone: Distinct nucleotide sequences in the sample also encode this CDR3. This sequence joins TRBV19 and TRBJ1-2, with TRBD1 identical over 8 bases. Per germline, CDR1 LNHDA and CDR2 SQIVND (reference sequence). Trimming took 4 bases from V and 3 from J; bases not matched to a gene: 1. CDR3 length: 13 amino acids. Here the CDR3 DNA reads TGTGCCAGTAGTAGACAGGGGCACTATGGCTACACCTTC. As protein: CASSRQGHYGYTF.

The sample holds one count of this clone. CDR3 DNA: TGTGCCAGCAGCAAGAACCCTGGCAACCACTATGGCTACACCTTC. Amino acid sequence: CASSKNPGNHYGYTF. The chain has TRBV7-2 and TRBJ1-2; D is undetermined. This CDR3 spans 15 amino acids. The ends were cut back, 5 bases at V and 3 bases at J, with 16 bases in the middle. Germline V lookup: CDR1 SGHTA, CDR2 FQGNSA.

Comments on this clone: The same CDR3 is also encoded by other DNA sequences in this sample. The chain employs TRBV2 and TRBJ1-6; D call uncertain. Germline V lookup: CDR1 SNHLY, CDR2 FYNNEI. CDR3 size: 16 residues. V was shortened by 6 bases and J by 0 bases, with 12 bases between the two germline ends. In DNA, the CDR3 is TGTGCCAGCAGCGGATCCGGCAGCTCCTATAATTCACCCCTCCACTTT. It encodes CASSGSGSSYNSPLHF.

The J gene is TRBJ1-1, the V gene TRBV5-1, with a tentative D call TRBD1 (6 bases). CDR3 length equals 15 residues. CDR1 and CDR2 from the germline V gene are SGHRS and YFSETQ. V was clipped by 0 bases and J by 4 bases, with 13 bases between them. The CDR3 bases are TGCGCCAGCAGCTTGGTAGCAGGGGAGGGCACTGAAGCTTTCTTT. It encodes CASSLVAGEGTEAFF. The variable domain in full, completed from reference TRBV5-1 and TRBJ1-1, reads KAGVTQTPRYLIKTRGQQVTLSCSPISGHRSVSWYQQTPGQGLQFLFEYFSETQRNKGNFPGRFSGRQFSNSRSEMNVSTLELGDSALYLCASSLVAGEGTEAFFGQGTRLTVV.

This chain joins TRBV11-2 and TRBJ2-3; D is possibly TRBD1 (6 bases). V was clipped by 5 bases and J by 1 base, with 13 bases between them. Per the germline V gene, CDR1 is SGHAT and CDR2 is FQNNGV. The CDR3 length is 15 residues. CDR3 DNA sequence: TGTGCCAGCAGCCTCGGACAGAGAGGCACAGATACGCAGTATTTT. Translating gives CASSLGQRGTDTQYF.